This T cell receptor beta chain was sequenced during a study of control samples from healthy donors and cancer patients (dated by TCRdb to about 2020). The library was built by means of the immunoSEQ multiplex PCR assay. TCRdb obtained this table from immuneACCESS and retained in-frame rearrangements with V and J assigned. These tables miss some clones; where compared with another copy, unresolved V genes account for less than half of the shortfall, and the remainder is unexplained. This sample has roughly 130,000 clones in its table, and around 90% of those were observed once. The ten biggest clones cover roughly 8.7% of the sample. From the cysteine through the phenylalanine, the CDR3 covers 12 amino acids. Only CDR3 DNA remains: 36 bases, in frame from the first base. This clone was seen repeatedly, ten times or more. There is no known antigen for this receptor. No base quality values were provided; no much bigger clone lies one nucleotide off.

This TCR derives from a man aged 18 to 30 in good health. Source material: blood. The chain is made from TRBV21-1 and TRBJ1-1; the table's D call TRBD1 went unverified against the DNA. TRBV21-1 is assigned pseudogene status. DNA sequence: TGTGCCAGCAGCAAATTGGGCAATGAAGCTTTCTTT. It specifies CASSKLGNEAFF.